This is a list of T cell receptor beta chains from one sample in a study of PD-1 blockade in classical Hodgkin lymphoma. Libraries were prepared by immunoSEQ multiplex PCR; TCRdb keeps only in-frame clonotypes and omits some of them. The sample shows about 150,000 clones, just under 80% of them seen only once. This specimen was peripheral blood mononuclear cells (PBMCs), taken before the second cycle of nivolumab. These receptors were taken from a human donor with classical Hodgkin lymphoma. CDR3s include the opening cysteine and the closing phenylalanine or tryptophan. A D gene is named only where the DNA matches it firmly. Only part of the rows carry a size: once, few, many, or a class if the clone is expanded.

V gene	J gene	D gene	clone size	CDR3 protein	CDR3 DNA
TRBV5-1	TRBJ2-2	NA	NA	CASSLGSAGVDTGELFF	TGCGCCAGCAGCTTGGGTAGCGCAGGGGTGGACACCGGGGAGCTGTTTTTT
TRBV28	TRBJ1-2	TRBD1	NA	CASRTGDHGYTF	TGTGCCAGCAGAACAGGGGATCATGGCTACACCTTC
TRBV27	TRBJ2-1	NA	few	CASSWGRAGANNEQFF	TGTGCCAGCAGTTGGGGCCGAGCGGGCGCGAACAATGAGCAGTTCTTC
TRBV6-5	TRBJ2-7	NA	few	CASSYRGTYEQYF	TGTGCCAGCAGTTACAGGGGTACCTACGAGCAGTACTTC
TRBV7-9	TRBJ1-1	NA	NA	CASSLVVGANTEAFF	TGTGCCAGCAGCTTAGTAGTTGGGGCGAACACTGAAGCTTTCTTT
TRBV19	TRBJ2-7	NA	few	CASSIADGSSYEQYF	TGTGCCAGTAGTATAGCCGACGGAAGCTCCTACGAGCAGTACTTC
TRBV9	TRBJ2-5	TRBD2	NA	CASSPVGRGGRTQYF	TGTGCCAGCAGCCCGGTGGGGCGGGGGGGCAGGACCCAGTACTTC
TRBV15	TRBJ2-7	TRBD1	once	CATSVRQGAEQYF	TGTGCCACCAGCGTCCGACAGGGGGCCGAGCAGTACTTC
TRBV7-9	TRBJ1-1	NA	NA	CASRPARLGGNTEAFF	TGTGCCAGCAGACCCGCACGACTGGGGGGGAACACTGAAGCTTTCTTT
TRBV4-3	TRBJ2-1	TRBD1	NA	CASSPSGTGIVNEQFF	TGCGCCAGCAGCCCATCCGGGACAGGGATCGTCAATGAGCAGTTCTTC
TRBV7-9	TRBJ1-1	TRBD1	NA	CASSQDGQGGDTEAFF	TGCGCCAGCAGCCAAGATGGACAGGGTGGGGACACTGAAGCTTTCTTT
TRBV29-1	TRBJ2-2	TRBD2	NA	CSVAASGLAGGPSGGELFF	TGCAGCGTTGCCGCATCGGGACTAGCGGGAGGGCCTTCCGGCGGGGAGCTGTTTTTT
TRBV4-2	TRBJ2-1	TRBD2	NA	CASSQGRSGRTYNEQFF	TGTGCCAGCAGCCAAGGAAGGAGCGGGAGAACCTACAATGAGCAGTTCTTC
TRBV28	TRBJ2-1	TRBD1	NA	CASSLGDRGGQFF	TGTGCCAGCAGTTTAGGGGACAGGGGGGGGCAGTTCTTC
TRBV7-2	TRBJ2-3	NA	NA	CASSFYRNRRAADTQYF	TGTGCCAGCAGCTTTTATCGCAATCGGAGAGCCGCAGATACGCAGTATTTT
TRBV7-2	TRBJ2-1	TRBD2	NA	CASSLLATSYNEQFF	TGTGCCAGCAGCCTACTAGCGACTTCCTACAATGAGCAGTTCTTC
TRBV6-6	TRBJ2-1	NA	NA	CASSFRGPNSYNEQFF	TGTGCCAGCAGTTTCCGGGGGCCGAACTCCTACAATGAGCAGTTCTTC
TRBV7-2	TRBJ2-7	TRBD2	NA	CASTVSGSYYEQYF	TGTGCCAGCACCGTTAGCGGGAGCTATTACGAGCAGTACTTC
TRBV28	TRBJ2-7	NA	NA	CASSFYYEQYF	TGTGCCAGCAGTTTCTACTACGAGCAGTACTTC
TRBV5-1	TRBJ2-7	TRBD2	NA	CASSFRGSGGEQYF	TGCGCCAGCAGCTTTAGAGGCTCGGGGGGCGAGCAGTACTTC
TRBV18	TRBJ2-1	NA	NA	CASSPGVEDNEQFF	TGTGCCAGCTCACCAGGTGTAGAGGATAATGAGCAGTTCTTC
TRBV7-3	TRBJ2-7	NA	NA	CASSLSPTSTGPYEQYF	TGTGCCAGCAGCCTCTCCCCCACTAGCACCGGGCCCTACGAGCAGTACTTC
TRBV18	TRBJ2-2	NA	NA	CASSPWTVNAGELFF	TGTGCCAGCTCACCCTGGACTGTGAACGCCGGGGAGCTGTTTTTT
TRBV7-9	TRBJ2-7	NA	NA	CASSSQGNEQYF	TGTGCCAGCAGCTCCCAGGGGAACGAGCAGTACTTC
TRBV11-2	TRBJ1-3	NA	NA	CASSLRGLSGNTIYF	TGTGCCAGCAGCTTACGGGGGCTCTCTGGAAACACCATATATTTT
TRBV6-5	TRBJ2-5	NA	NA	CASSYRGGLGETQYF	TGTGCCAGCAGTTACAGGGGAGGCCTCGGGGAGACCCAGTACTTC
TRBV28	TRBJ2-1	NA	NA	CASSSAYNEQFF	TGTGCCAGCAGTTCGGCCTACAATGAGCAGTTCTTC
TRBV7-8	TRBJ2-7	NA	NA	CASRPNRGGPYEQYF	TGTGCCAGCAGACCTAACAGGGGGGGGCCCTACGAGCAGTACTTC
TRBV7-8	TRBJ1-1	NA	NA	CASSPGRGTGRHTEAFF	TGTGCCAGCAGCCCCGGGCGCGGGACGGGCCGGCACACTGAAGCTTTCTTT
TRBV2	TRBJ1-2	NA	once	CASSEGSAGSGGGYTF	TGTGCCAGCAGTGAGGGCAGCGCCGGCTCCGGGGGTGGCTACACCTTC
TRBV7-9	TRBJ2-7	NA	NA	CASSLAGMGKPYEQYF	TGTGCCAGCAGCTTAGCGGGAATGGGGAAACCCTACGAGCAGTACTTC
TRBV27	TRBJ2-7	NA	NA	CASSPSAITSQATRPYEQYF	TGTGCCAGCAGTCCCTCCGCGATCACTAGCCAAGCGACTCGACCCTACGAGCAGTACTTC
TRBV7-3	TRBJ1-2	NA	few	CASSLTPSTGYTF	TGTGCCAGCAGCTTGACCCCCTCAACTGGCTACACCTTC
TRBV19	TRBJ2-5	NA	few	CASSIGAPGLGETQYF	TGTGCCAGTAGTATTGGAGCCCCAGGGTTGGGAGAGACCCAGTACTTC
TRBV18	TRBJ2-5	NA	NA	CASSPPGGETQYF	TGTGCCAGCTCACCACCCGGCGGGGAGACCCAGTACTTC
TRBV7-2	TRBJ1-1	NA	many	CASSFQVNTEAFF	TGTGCCAGCAGCTTTCAGGTGAACACTGAAGCTTTCTTT
TRBV20-1	TRBJ2-7	NA	NA	CSASQGYEQYF	TGCAGTGCTTCTCAGGGGTACGAGCAGTACTTC
TRBV4-1	TRBJ2-3	NA	few	CASSQDWATADTQYF	TGCGCCAGCAGCCAAGACTGGGCGACTGCAGATACGCAGTATTTT
TRBV11-2	TRBJ2-7	NA	NA	CASSLGAVITYEQYF	TGTGCCAGCAGCTTAGGGGCTGTCATCACCTACGAGCAGTACTTC
TRBV7-9	TRBJ1-1	TRBD1	NA	CASSFADRGSTEAFF	TGTGCCAGCAGCTTCGCGGACAGGGGATCCACTGAAGCTTTCTTT
TRBV2	TRBJ2-5	NA	NA	CASSGSGRGETQYF	TGTGCCAGCAGTGGTTCGGGCAGGGGTGAGACCCAGTACTTC
TRBV27	TRBJ2-1	TRBD1	once	CASSIMGQGPLNEQFF	TGTGCCAGCAGTATAATGGGACAGGGGCCCCTCAATGAGCAGTTCTTC
TRBV7-3	TRBJ2-1	TRBD1	NA	CASSLRDSLDREQFF	TGTGCCAGCAGCCTCCGGGACAGTCTTGACCGCGAGCAGTTCTTC
TRBV6-5	TRBJ2-5	TRBD2	NA	CASSFAGTSGETQYF	TGTGCCAGCAGTTTCGCCGGGACTAGCGGTGAGACCCAGTACTTC
TRBV7-2	TRBJ2-3	NA	NA	CASSLVVRLIGTDTQYF	TGTGCCAGCAGCTTAGTGGTCCGCCTCATAGGCACAGATACGCAGTATTTT
TRBV5-1	TRBJ1-2	TRBD1	once	CASSSTGGDYGYTF	TGCGCCAGCAGCAGTACAGGGGGCGACTATGGCTACACCTTC
TRBV10-3	TRBJ1-5	NA	NA	CAISESTGRQPQHF	TGTGCCATCAGTGAGTCGACAGGAAGGCAGCCCCAGCATTTT
TRBV28	TRBJ2-3	TRBD2	once	CASSRPWGGRADTQYF	TGTGCCAGCAGCCGACCTTGGGGGGGAAGGGCAGATACGCAGTATTTT